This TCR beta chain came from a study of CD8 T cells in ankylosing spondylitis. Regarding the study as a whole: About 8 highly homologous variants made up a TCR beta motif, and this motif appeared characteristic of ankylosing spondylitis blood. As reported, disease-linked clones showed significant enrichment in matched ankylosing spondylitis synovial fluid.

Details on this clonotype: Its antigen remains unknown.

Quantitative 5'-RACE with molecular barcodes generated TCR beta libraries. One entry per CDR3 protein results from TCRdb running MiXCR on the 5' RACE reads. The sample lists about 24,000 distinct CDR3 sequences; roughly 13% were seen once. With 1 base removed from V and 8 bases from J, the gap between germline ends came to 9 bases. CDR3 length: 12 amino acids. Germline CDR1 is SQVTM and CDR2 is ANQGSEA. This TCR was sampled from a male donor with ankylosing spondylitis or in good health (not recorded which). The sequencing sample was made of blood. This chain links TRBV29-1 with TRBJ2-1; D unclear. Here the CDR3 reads CSVEAPGYEQFF. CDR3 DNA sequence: TGCAGCGTTGAAGCCCCTGGTTATGAGCAGTTCTTC.